These 22 T cell receptor beta chains originate from one sample sequenced in a study of control samples from healthy donors and cancer patients. Data came from immunoSEQ multiplex PCR; TCRdb stores just in-frame clones and leaves some out. The table has some 120,000 clones, about 93% seen once. The sample comprised PBMCs. The source of these receptors is a man in his fifties with head and neck cancer.

Of note for this clone: The junction differs from germline at one of its ends, possibly a read error. The V and J genes are TRBV3-1 (or the pseudogene TRBV3-2) and TRBJ1-2; unclear D gene. The CDR3 is made up of 11 amino acids. Germline V gives CDR1 LGHDT, CDR2 YNNKEL (reference sequence). CDR3 nucleotides: TGTGCCAGCAGCCAAGGAACCACTGTGGGCTTC. Translation: CASSQGTTVGF.

This clone has just a few counts. The chain carries TRBV28 and TRBJ1-1, with 7 nucleotides matching TRBD1. From germline, CDR1 is MDHEN and CDR2 SYDVKM. The CDR3 sequence is 16 residues long. V was pared by 8 bases and J by 5 bases, with 17 bases of the junction left unmatched. The CDR3 sequence: CASGKLGGAGRTEAFF. The DNA of the CDR3 is TGTGCCAGCGGAAAATTAGGGGGCGCTGGGAGAACTGAAGCTTTCTTT.

V gene TRBV18 combines with J gene TRBJ1-1; D not certain. The V gene's germline CDR1 is KGHSH and CDR2 LQKENI. The CDR3 consists of 15 residues. V shed 6 bases and J shed 3 bases, with 17 bases lying between them. The CDR3 coding sequence is TGTGCCAGCTCCGATCGGACGGGGAGGTACACTGAAGCTTTCTTT. Translating it yields CASSDRTGRYTEAFF.

The chain combines TRBV7-2 with TRBJ1-5, with D unresolved. The CDR3 loop spans 14 amino acids. The ends were cut back, 5 bases at V and 7 bases at J, with 15 bases in the middle. Germline CDR1 is SGHTA and CDR2 is FQGNSA. The CDR3 is CASSLTGSGQPQHF. CDR3 DNA sequence: TGTGCCAGCAGCCTAACGGGAAGTGGCCAGCCCCAGCATTTT.

This chain connects TRBV7-3 to TRBJ1-6; no reliable D call. The CDR3 runs to 13 residues. V lost 2 bases, J lost 7 bases, and 6 bases lay in between. The germline gives CDR1 SGHTA, CDR2 FQGTGA. This chain's CDR3 is CASSLYGNSPLHF. The CDR3 coding sequence is TGTGCCAGCAGCTTATATGGGAATTCACCCCTCCACTTT.

The chain combines TRBV6-2 or TRBV6-3 with TRBJ1-5, with D perhaps TRBD1 (5 bases). Trimming left V 1 base short and J 4 bases short, with 11 bases between. Germline V gives CDR1 MNHEY, CDR2 SVGEGT. This CDR3 comprises 15 residues. CDR3 bases: TGTGCCAGCAGTTACTGGGGACGGATGAATCAGCCCCAGCATTTT. As protein: CASSYWGRMNQPQHF.

The chain employs TRBV6-5 and TRBJ1-2, with a possible D match to TRBD1 (5 bases). The CDR3 contains 13 residues. Germline V gene lookup returns CDR1 MNHEY and CDR2 SVGAGI. V was cut by 8 bases and J by 0 bases, with 10 bases left in between. CDR3 nucleotide sequence: TGTGCCAGCCGTAAGGGACCTAACTATGGCTACACCTTC. Amino acids: CASRKGPNYGYTF.

The rearrangement links TRBV24-1 to TRBJ2-2; no firm D call. The ends were cut back, 2 bases at V and 1 base at J, with 7 bases in the middle. The CDR3 is made up of 15 amino acids. Germline loops: CDR1 KGHDR, CDR2 SFDVKD. CDR3 residues: CATSDYQRNTGELFF. In DNA, the CDR3 is TGTGCCACCAGTGATTATCAGAGGAACACCGGGGAGCTGTTTTTT.

This rearrangement joins TRBV20-1 to TRBJ2-2; D is unresolved. V shed 8 bases and J shed 7 bases, with 11 bases lying between them. CDR1 is DFQATT, CDR2 SNEGSKA, per germline (reference sequence). The CDR3 is 11 residues long. CDR3 coding DNA: TGCAGTTCCGTAAGGAACGGGGAGCTGTTTTTT. It is translated as CSSVRNGELFF.

The rearrangement uses TRBV19 and TRBJ1-5; tentative D call: TRBD1 (5 bases). V lost 2 bases, J lost 7 bases, and 18 bases lay in between. CDR1 is LNHDA and CDR2 is SQIVND in the germline V gene (reference sequence). The CDR3 is made up of 16 amino acids. CDR3 loop: CASSIKAGTTGQPQHF. DNA of the CDR3: TGTGCCAGTAGTATAAAGGCCGGGACGACTGGACAGCCCCAGCATTTT.

The DNA of the CDR3 is TGTGCCAGCAGTTACGGACGGTCCAACTATGGCTACACCTTC. As protein: CASSYGRSNYGYTF. This rearrangement joins TRBV6-2 or TRBV6-3 to TRBJ1-2; D not certain. This CDR3 is built from 14 residues. Germline V gives CDR1 MNHEY, CDR2 SVGEGT. The V end was cut by 2 bases, the J end by 2 bases, with 9 bases between.

The CDR3 reads CATSRTLWTSGGPSSTDTQYF. The CDR3 region has the DNA TGTGCCACCAGCAGGACATTGTGGACTAGCGGGGGACCCTCGAGCACAGATACGCAGTATTTT. V usage is TRBV15 and J usage is TRBJ2-3, with 13 bases matching TRBD2. The CDR3 is 21 residues long. Trimming took 3 bases from V and 0 from J; bases not matched to a gene: 15. Germline V gene lookup returns CDR1 LNHNV and CDR2 YYDKDF (reference sequence).

CDR3 sequence reads: CASSLEIYGYTF. CDR3 in DNA: TGTGCCAGCAGCCTGGAAATCTATGGCTACACCTTC. The chain recombines TRBV7-9 with TRBJ1-2; D ambiguous. Germline values: CDR1 SEHNR, CDR2 FQNEAQ (reference sequence). Trimming left V 5 bases short and J 4 bases short, with 8 bases between. The CDR3 length is 12 residues.

The chain is built from TRBV27 and TRBJ1-1, with 7 bases matching TRBD1. The CDR3 covers 17 residues. CDR1 MNHEY and CDR2 SMNVEV come from the germline V gene (reference sequence). J was trimmed by 1 base and V by 5 bases; bases with no gene match: 13. The CDR3 nucleotides read TGTGCCAGCAGTCTGACAGGGAGGGGGAACGGGAACACTGAAGCTTTCTTT. Translating gives CASSLTGRGNGNTEAFF.

This clone has only one observation. The CDR3 loop is CASSGKRGQGSSGYTF. In DNA form, the CDR3 reads TGTGCCAGCAGCGGTAAAAGGGGGCAGGGAAGTTCTGGCTACACCTTC. The chain joins TRBV5-4 to TRBJ1-2; 7 nucleotides agree with TRBD1. The CDR3 is made up of 16 amino acids. Unmatched junction bases numbered 16, after V lost 4 bases and J lost 7 bases. Germline lookup yields CDR1 SGHNT and CDR2 YYREEE (reference sequence).

In DNA, the CDR3 is TGTGCCAGCTCACCAAATATAGGGGCCGGCGGAAACACCATATATTTT. This codes for CASSPNIGAGGNTIYF. The chain is built from TRBV18 and TRBJ1-3, with a possible D match to TRBD1 (5 bases). V lost 2 bases, J lost 4 bases, and 15 bases lay in between. The CDR3 runs 16 residues. Germline V lookup: CDR1 KGHSH, CDR2 LQKENI. The complete variable domain, with remaining parts taken from reference TRBV18 and TRBJ1-3, reads NAGVMQNPRHLVRRRGQEARLRCSPMKGHSHVYWYRQLPEEGLKFMVYLQKENIIDESGMPKERFSAEFPKEGPSILRIQQVVRGDSAAYFCASSPNIGAGGNTIYFGEGSWLTVV.

This chain links TRBV4-2 with TRBJ1-5, with 10 bases lining up with TRBD1. With 0 bases clipped from V and 7 bases from J, the junction kept 6 bases outside the gene matches. Looked up from germline, CDR1 is LGHNA and CDR2 is YNFKEQ. The CDR3 contains 16 residues. The CDR3 DNA follows: TGTGCCAGCAGCCAAGATAGGGACAGGGGTGGGCAGCCCCAGCATTTT. Amino acids: CASSQDRDRGGQPQHF.

The chain joins TRBV28 to TRBJ2-1; D is undetermined. The germline V and J ends were trimmed by 3 bases and 8 bases, with 8 bases remaining between them. The germline V gene has CDR1 MDHEN and CDR2 SYDVKM. CDR3 length equals 12 residues. The CDR3 is CASSFLGYEQFF. In DNA form, the CDR3 reads TGTGCCAGCAGTTTTCTTGGCTATGAGCAGTTCTTC.

V gene TRBV10-3 combines with J gene TRBJ2-1; D call uncertain. Germline CDR1 ENHRY, CDR2 SYGVKD. The CDR3 extends over 15 amino acids. The V gene lost 3 bases and the J gene lost 0 bases, with 9 bases spanning the gap. The DNA for the CDR3 is TGTGCCATCAGTGATGGGGTGAGCTCCTACAATGAGCAGTTCTTC. This translates into CAISDGVSSYNEQFF.

This sequence joins TRBV11-2 and TRBJ2-5; D is perhaps TRBD1 or TRBD2 (5 bases each). Germline V gene data show CDR1 as SGHAT and CDR2 as FQNNGV. V was shortened by 5 bases and J by 3 bases, with 13 bases between the two germline ends. This CDR3 is 14 amino acids long. CDR3 residues: CASSPPLGEETQYF. The CDR3 nucleotides are TGTGCCAGCAGCCCCCCGCTGGGGGAAGAGACCCAGTACTTC.

The CDR3: CASSLGSSPDTQYF. CDR3 in DNA: TGTGCCAGCAGCTTGGGTAGTTCCCCAGATACGCAGTATTTT. This rearrangement joins TRBV5-4 to TRBJ2-3, with D hard to call. The CDR3 has 14 residues. Germline lookup yields CDR1 SGHNT and CDR2 YYREEE (reference sequence). Between the trimmed V and J ends, which lost 0 bases and 4 bases, there was a span of 9 bases.

This chain uses TRBV6-5 with TRBJ1-1; D possibly corresponds to TRBD1 (5 bases). The CDR3 consists of 13 residues. Trimming removed 2 bases from V and 4 bases from J, with 8 bases in between. Germline-derived CDR1 and CDR2 are MNHEY and SVGAGI. This chain's CDR3 is CASSYGGSTEAFF. CDR3 nucleotide sequence: TGTGCCAGCAGTTACGGGGGGAGCACTGAAGCTTTCTTT.